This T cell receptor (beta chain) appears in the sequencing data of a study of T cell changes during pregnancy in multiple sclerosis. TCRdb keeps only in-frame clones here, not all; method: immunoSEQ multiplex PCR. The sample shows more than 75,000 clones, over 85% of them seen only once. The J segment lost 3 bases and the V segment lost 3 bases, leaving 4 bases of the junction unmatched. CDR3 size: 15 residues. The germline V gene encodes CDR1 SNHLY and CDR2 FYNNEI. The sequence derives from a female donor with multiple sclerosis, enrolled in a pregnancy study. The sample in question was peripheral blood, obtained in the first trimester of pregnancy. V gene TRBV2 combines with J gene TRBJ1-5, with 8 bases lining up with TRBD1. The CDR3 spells CASSEGGQVNQPQHF. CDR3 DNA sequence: TGTGCCAGCAGTGAGGGGGGACAGGTCAATCAGCCCCAGCATTTT.